The 16 T cell receptor beta chains listed next were all sequenced from one sample in a study of long-term antiretroviral therapy in people with HIV. The authors ran the immunoSEQ assay, v3.0, at survey level. The repertoire was sequenced with immunoSEQ multiplex PCR; TCRdb's copy has only in-frame clones and lacks some. Of roughly 26,000 clones listed, 85% to 95% are singletons. The material sequenced was unsorted PBMCs, taken around 5.2 years after starting antiretroviral therapy. All receptors come from a woman between 45 and 65 years old with HIV.

This chain links TRBV30 with TRBJ2-3, with TRBD2 matching 11 bases. Germline-derived CDR1 and CDR2 are GTSNPN and SVGIG (reference sequence). Trimming took 0 bases from V and 3 from J; bases not matched to a gene: 5. There are 16 residues in the CDR3. The CDR3 protein is CAWSVLAGDPTDTQYF. CDR3 coding DNA: TGTGCCTGGAGTGTACTAGCGGGAGATCCGACAGATACGCAGTATTTT.

CDR3 loop: CASGYNEQFF. The CDR3 nucleotides read TGTGCCAGCGGCTACAATGAGCAGTTCTTC. The V call is TRBV5-6, the J call TRBJ2-1; no definite D call. With 7 bases removed from V and 3 bases from J, the gap between germline ends came to 2 bases. Germline V gene lookup returns CDR1 SGHDT and CDR2 YYEEEE. The CDR3 contains 10 residues.

The chain uses TRBV4-1 and TRBJ1-2; D is unresolved. The CDR3 loop spans 15 amino acids. V gave up 0 bases and J gave up 2 bases, with 10 bases separating them. Per germline, CDR1 MGHRA and CDR2 YSYEKL. The CDR3: CASSQDEAANYGYTF. CDR3 DNA sequence: TGCGCCAGCAGCCAAGACGAAGCCGCCAACTATGGCTACACCTTC.

The rearrangement uses TRBV11-2 and TRBJ2-1, with a tentative D call TRBD2 (5 bases). The CDR3 runs to 15 residues. Trimming left V 8 bases short and J 0 bases short, with 14 bases between. Germline-derived CDR1 and CDR2 are SGHAT and FQNNGV. CDR3 DNA sequence: TGTGCCAGCGGTTTAGCGAGCCTCTCCTACAATGAGCAGTTCTTC. Translation: CASGLASLSYNEQFF.

The V and J genes are TRBV4-2 and TRBJ2-3; possible D gene TRBD2, 6 bases. Per germline, CDR1 LGHNA and CDR2 YNFKEQ. V gave up 6 bases and J gave up 2 bases, with 21 bases separating them. This CDR3 has 17 residues. CDR3 residues: CASSSYVGDSFTDTQYF. DNA for the CDR3: TGTGCCAGCAGTTCCTACGTGGGGGACTCTTTCACAGATACGCAGTATTTT.

The chain carries TRBV7-7 and TRBJ2-5; no definite D call. The CDR3 totals 14 residues. Germline CDR1 is SSHAT and CDR2 is FNYEAQ (reference sequence). Trimming shortened V by 3 bases and J by 0 bases, and 8 bases separated the two germline ends. This chain's CDR3 is CASSFGPYQETQYF. The CDR3 DNA is TGTGCCAGCAGCTTCGGTCCCTACCAAGAGACCCAGTACTTC.

Only one count was recorded for this clone. The gene calls are TRBV6-5 and TRBJ1-2, with D uncertain. Germline V lookup: CDR1 MNHEY, CDR2 SVGAGI. Trimming stripped 4 bases from V and 2 bases from J, with 5 bases between. CDR3 length equals 12 residues. CDR3 protein: CASSSRNYGYTF. CDR3 in DNA: TGTGCCAGCAGTTCCCGGAACTATGGCTACACCTTC.

The J gene is TRBJ2-1, the V gene TRBV10-3; 8 nucleotides agree with TRBD2. CDR1 is ENHRY, CDR2 SYGVKD, per germline. The CDR3 extends over 15 amino acids. Trimming removed 4 bases from V and 8 bases from J; junction bases left unmatched: 10. The CDR3 sequence: CAISVSGGPGDEQFF. CDR3 in DNA: TGTGCCATCAGTGTATCGGGAGGGCCGGGCGATGAGCAGTTCTTC.

This chain links TRBV5-6 with TRBJ2-3, with TRBD2 matching 7 bases. V trimming: 2 bases; J trimming: 2 bases; junction bases outside the gene matches: 5. Germline V gives CDR1 SGHDT, CDR2 YYEEEE. The CDR3 sequence is 15 residues long. In DNA, the CDR3 is TGTGCCAGCAGCTTTAGGGACTACCCCACAGATACGCAGTATTTT. Translating gives CASSFRDYPTDTQYF.

This clone was observed a handful of times. The chain employs TRBV7-8 and TRBJ1-3; no clear D. The length of the CDR3 is 17 residues. The V end lost 2 bases, the J end lost 0 bases, and 14 bases lay between the germline ends. Germline V CDR1 and CDR2: SGHVS, FQNEAQ. CDR3 in DNA: TGTGCCAGCAGCTTAAGAGGCCTTCCTGCCTCTGGAAACACCATATATTTT. Translating it yields CASSLRGLPASGNTIYF. The full variable domain, its missing parts supplied by reference TRBV7-8 and TRBJ1-3, is GAGVSQSPRYKVAKRGQDVALRCDPISGHVSLFWYQQALGQGPEFLTYFQNEAQLDKSGLPSDRFFAERPEGSVSTLKIQRTQQEDSAVYLCASSLRGLPASGNTIYFGEGSWLTVV.

The chain recombines TRBV4-2 with TRBJ2-2; 10 positions match TRBD2. The CDR3 loop spans 16 amino acids. The V and J ends lost 3 bases and 4 bases, in that order; junction bases with no gene match: 5. Germline V CDR1 and CDR2: LGHNA, YNFKEQ. DNA of the CDR3: TGTGCCAGCAGCCAGAGAGGACTAGCGGTCACCGGGGAGCTGTTTTTT. Protein sequence: CASSQRGLAVTGELFF.

This clone turned up a few times. J is TRBJ1-5 and V is TRBV2, with D unresolved. Per the germline V gene, CDR1 is SNHLY and CDR2 is FYNNEI. Between the trimmed V and J ends, which lost 8 bases and 8 bases, there was a span of 16 bases. CDR3 length: 13 residues. The CDR3 is CASGWTQTEPQHF. DNA for the CDR3: TGTGCCAGCGGTTGGACCCAAACGGAGCCCCAGCATTTT.

The rearrangement links TRBV6-5 to TRBJ1-5; no reliable D call. The CDR3 loop spans 15 amino acids. The V gene's germline CDR1 is MNHEY and CDR2 SVGAGI. Trimming shortened V by 0 bases and J by 1 base, and 7 bases separated the two germline ends. As DNA, the CDR3 is TGTGCCAGCAGTTACTCGATTCGGAGCAATCAGCCCCAGCATTTT. Translating it yields CASSYSIRSNQPQHF.

This clone was detected only a few times. V is TRBV28 and J is TRBJ2-1, with D possibly matching TRBD2 (6 bases). Germline CDR1 and CDR2: MDHEN and SYDVKM. The germline V and J ends were trimmed by 3 bases and 7 bases, with 19 bases remaining between them. The CDR3 consists of 16 residues. In nucleotides, the CDR3 is TGTGCCAGCAGTTTTGACGGGAGTCTATTGGGTAATGAGCAGTTCTTC. This gives the protein CASSFDGSLLGNEQFF. The entire variable domain, with the rest obtained from reference TRBV28 and TRBJ2-1, is as follows: DVKVTQSSRYLVKRTGEKVFLECVQDMDHENMFWYRQDPGLGLRLIYFSYDVKMKEKGDIPEGYSVSREKKERFSLILESASTNQTSMYLCASSFDGSLLGNEQFFGPGTRLTVL.

This clone was detected once. The genes are TRBV4-3 and TRBJ1-1; tentatively, D is TRBD1 (6 bases). CDR3 length: 13 amino acids. Per the germline V gene, CDR1 is LGHNA and CDR2 is YSLEER. Trimming cost V 2 bases and J 5 bases, with 9 bases left between them. This CDR3 reads CASSQQGWTEAFF. For the CDR3, the DNA is TGCGCCAGCAGCCAACAGGGGTGGACTGAAGCTTTCTTT.

DNA of the CDR3: TGTGCCAGCAGTTATAGCGGGTTCGGGAGGAACACTGAAGCTTTCTTT. It is translated as CASSYSGFGRNTEAFF. The chain combines TRBV27 with TRBJ1-1; no definite D call. CDR3 length equals 16 residues. Germline V lookup: CDR1 MNHEY, CDR2 SMNVEV (reference sequence). Trimming cost V 4 bases and J 1 base, with 16 bases left between them.